This T cell receptor (beta chain) was documented in a study of OX40 agonist ivuxolimab in advanced cancers. About the research overall: About 44% of patients had received prior checkpoint inhibitor therapy. Study-level results: The antigens recognized by the expanded peripheral T cells, that is their antigen specificity, were not determined.

The germline gives CDR1 LNHNV, CDR2 YYDKDF (reference sequence). Trimming took 4 bases from V and 2 from J, leaving 12 bases between them. The CDR3 runs to 15 residues. To note about this clone: Its cognate antigen is unknown.

Sequenced by immunoSEQ multiplex PCR; TCRdb stores in-frame clones only, minus some. The sample shows nearly 65,000 clones, around 93% of them seen only once. The sample consisted of CD4+ or CD8+ T cells sorted from blood, taken in a trial of the OX40 agonist ivuxolimab. The chain is built from TRBV15 and TRBJ2-1; D not resolved. This receptor was obtained from an adult with an advanced solid tumor such as melanoma, head and neck, liver or kidney cancer. The CDR3 sequence: CATSIPPRPYNEQFF. The CDR3 DNA reads as TGTGCCACCAGCATCCCCCCTAGGCCCTACAATGAGCAGTTCTTC. The whole variable domain, filled in from reference TRBV15 and TRBJ2-1, reads DAMVIQNPRYQVTQFGKPVTLSCSQTLNHNVMYWYQQKSSQAPKLLFHYYDKDFNNEADTPDNFQSRRPNTSFCFLDIRSPGLGDTAMYLCATSIPPRPYNEQFFGPGTRLTVL.